This TCR beta chain was sequenced during a study of blood T cell repertoires in COVID-19. Study-wide context: Acute and convalescent COVID-19 samples came from the United States, Italy and Spain. In each case, the material was cDNA or gDNA derived from T cells, B-cell-depleted T cells, or PBMCs.

Germline loops: CDR1 KGHSH, CDR2 LQKENI. This CDR3 spans 14 amino acids. The trim removed 5 bases at V and 5 bases at J, leaving 6 bases unmatched. Profiling relied on immunoSEQ multiplex PCR, and the TCRdb table lists in-frame clones only, not all of them. The sample lists 120,000 or so clones, 82% occurring once. Sequenced input: peripheral blood. The chain couples TRBV18 to TRBJ2-5, with TRBD2 matching over 9 bases. The receptor comes from a human donor in a cohort sampled during active COVID-19. The CDR3 sequence is CASSEIAGEETQYF. The CDR3 bases are TGTGCCAGCTCAGAGATAGCGGGGGAGGAGACCCAGTACTTC.